This TCR beta chain was documented in a study of blood T cell repertoires in COVID-19. Using immunoSEQ multiplex PCR, the repertoire was profiled, and TCRdb retains in-frame clones only, with some absent. The sample has around 180,000 clones; roughly 79% are singletons. The CDR3 is made up of 14 amino acids. With 1 base removed from V and 2 bases from J, the gap between germline ends came to 8 bases. This chain uses TRBV23-1 with TRBJ1-1; D ambiguous. TRBV23-1 is labeled an ORF, and its function is uncertain. This receptor was obtained from an elderly woman with COVID-19, enrolled during active disease. The specimen sequenced was peripheral blood. The CDR3 coding sequence is TGCGCCAGCAGTCAATGGGAGGGAAACACTGAAGCTTTCTTT. Its translation is CASSQWEGNTEAFF.